This T cell receptor (beta chain) was identified in a study of blood T cell repertoires in COVID-19. Whole-study context: Spain, Italy and the United States supplied samples that represented acute and convalescent COVID-19.

The authors' processing: Reference gene primer amplification yielded estimated nucleated cell counts. Sequencing was performed with immunoSEQ multiplex PCR; in TCRdb, only in-frame clones are kept and a portion is missing. The DNA gave D and trimming, while V, J and clone size come from that table. The sample shows 100,000 or so clones, 70% to 90% of them seen only once. In germline, CDR1 is MDHEN, CDR2 SYDVKM. V was pared by 6 bases and J by 0 bases, with 15 bases between. The CDR3 consists of 15 residues. The chain employs TRBV28 and TRBJ2-7, with D possibly TRBD2 on 5 matching bases. The sequence derives from a human donor in a cohort sampled during active COVID-19. Sample: peripheral blood. Here the CDR3 DNA reads TGTGCCAGCAGAGAAGGCAGGACTTTCTCCTACGAGCAGTACTTC. Translation: CASREGRTFSYEQYF. Drawing the rest from reference TRBV28 and TRBJ2-7, the complete variable domain is DVKVTQSSRYLVKRTGEKVFLECVQDMDHENMFWYRQDPGLGLRLIYFSYDVKMKEKGDIPEGYSVSREKKERFSLILESASTNQTSMYLCASREGRTFSYEQYFGPGTRLTVT.